In its sample, the clone carrying this T cell receptor beta chain was seen once. The target antigen is unknown. This sample was included in a study of breast tumors, draining lymph nodes, adjacent tissues. Study-wide results and limits: Compared with lymph nodes, tumors were less diverse; compared with nontumor tissue, more. The lymph node origin of tumor T cells was framed as consistent with a hypothesis, not demonstrated. Tumor and nontumor repertoires were significantly more similar in luminal-like than in basal-like breast cancer.

V lost 3 bases to trimming and J lost 1 base; unmatched junction nucleotides: 0. Germline assignment: CDR1 SGHTA and CDR2 FQGTGA. The CDR3 length is 14 residues. One entry per CDR3 protein results from TCRdb running MiXCR on the multiplex PCR reads. There are 13,000 or so distinct CDR3 sequences in the sample; about 50% occur only once, and around 41% lies in the top ten. This chain joins TRBV7-3 and TRBJ2-3; 8 nucleotides align to TRBD2. This receptor was taken from a female donor with breast cancer. Some clones in this sample may be carry-over from other donors' samples. Sequencing was done on a sample of tumor-adjacent breast tissue. Written as DNA, the CDR3 is TGTGCCAGCAGCTTTAGCGGGGGCACAGATACGCAGTATTTT. As protein: CASSFSGGTDTQYF.